Reported below is one T cell receptor beta chain. This clone was detected only a few times. Its cognate antigen has yet to be identified. Base qualities are not at hand, and no much larger clone is one base apart. A single peripheral blood draw of about 116 mL on average was collected from each donor into heparinised tubes. A BD FACSAria II was used to sort naive, central memory, regulatory and stem cell-like memory CD4+ T cells with a panel that included CD45RO, CCR7, CD25, CD127, CD95 and CD27. Purity was above 95% for every sorted population. PBMCs were isolated right away by Lymphoprep density gradient centrifugation and were stained directly, without culture. Samples were stained and sorted in pairs, with one healthy donor and one patient per experiment, so that batch effects were minimized. This specimen comes from a study of beta chain features in type 1 diabetes (dated by TCRdb to 2017 to 2018). Background on the whole study: Patients and healthy donors did not differ in mean age, gender distribution, total cell number or subset yield. A total of about 99,000,000 sorted cells were examined across all samples, and RNA yield correlated strongly with the number of cells per subset. In the study, recently diagnosed type 1 diabetes patients and matched healthy donors were compared on the TCRB repertoires of their sorted circulating CD4+ T cell subsets. Naive and central memory subsets were obtained from all 30 or so donors, but regulatory and stem cell-like memory subsets were isolated from only 8 patients and 8 healthy donors.

The germline V gene supplies CDR1 SNHLY and CDR2 FYNNEI. Trimmed from V: 6 bases; trimmed from J: 5 bases; junction bases lacking a gene match: 9. From cysteine to phenylalanine, the CDR3 is 15 amino acids long. The DNA shown is the 45-base CDR3, in frame from base 1. The High Capacity cDNA Reverse Transcription Kit was used to reverse transcribe all of the isolated RNA, meaning that expressed TCRB transcripts were what got sequenced. Naive, central memory and regulatory T cell samples underwent deep immunoSEQ sequencing, averaging roughly 3.4 million total reads per sample. Sorted cells were lysed in RLT buffer, and RNA was extracted using DNase-treated RNeasy Micro or Mini kits according to cell number. To prevent cross-contamination, every cell subset was processed on its own, while patient and healthy donor samples were processed together. The immunoSEQ multiplex PCR was used to amplify TCRB sequences from cDNA, generating 87-bp fragments that spanned the CDR3 region. Amplicons were sequenced on the Illumina HiSeq platform. Regarding the original processing steps: Synthetic template baselines were used to correct PCR bias computationally, reads within Hamming distance 2 were collapsed, and singletons that could not be merged were discarded. Reads were aligned against IMGT to assign V, D and J genes, CDR3 length and insertions or deletions at six rearrangement sites. Within each subset, clonotype counts were normalized to sorted cell number, after which true diversity and Gini coefficients were computed with the tcR R package. The overlap coefficient, calculated on TCRB nucleotide sequences, was used to quantify repertoire sharing. As a proxy for the pre-selection repertoire, out-of-frame TCRB sequences from naive cells were analyzed. TCRdb re-hosts the immuneACCESS table, in-frame sequences only. Its copies lack some clones; in the studies checked, an unresolved V gene accounts for under half of them, and the cause for the rest is not known. The DNA gave D and trimming, while V, J and clone size come from that table. A total of about 410,000 clones appear in this sample, over 11% of them only once. The ten largest clones capture approximately 0.038% of the sample.

General conclusions and limits of the study: Because the HLA sub-analyses included only small numbers of individuals, any influence of HLA type on TCRB rearrangement was left unresolved. Because cDNA rather than genomic DNA was sequenced, highly expressing activated cells could have been over-represented, although no difference in activation and CD3 levels was found between groups. The naive, central memory and regulatory TCRB repertoires appeared to resemble one another more closely among patients than among healthy donors. A moderate but significant shortening of TCRB CDR3 length was observed in type 1 diabetes patients in all four CD4+ subsets. PCR may preferentially amplify shorter templates, but because patient and control samples were amplified and corrected together, any resulting skew would affect both groups equally. Fewer insertions and more nucleotide deletions at VDJ recombination sites were observed in patients with type 1 diabetes, implying thymic rearrangement abnormalities.

The source material was naive CD4+ T cells from blood. The sample's cell subset or site label, in plain terms: true naive CD4+ T cells. Here the chain combines TRBV2 and TRBJ2-5; TRBD2 fits 10 bases in the junction. The receptor comes from a young man in good health. The encoded CDR3 is CASSLGTSDLETQYF. Read as DNA, the sequence is TGTGCCAGCAGCCTCGGGACTAGCGATCTCGAGACCCAGTACTTC.